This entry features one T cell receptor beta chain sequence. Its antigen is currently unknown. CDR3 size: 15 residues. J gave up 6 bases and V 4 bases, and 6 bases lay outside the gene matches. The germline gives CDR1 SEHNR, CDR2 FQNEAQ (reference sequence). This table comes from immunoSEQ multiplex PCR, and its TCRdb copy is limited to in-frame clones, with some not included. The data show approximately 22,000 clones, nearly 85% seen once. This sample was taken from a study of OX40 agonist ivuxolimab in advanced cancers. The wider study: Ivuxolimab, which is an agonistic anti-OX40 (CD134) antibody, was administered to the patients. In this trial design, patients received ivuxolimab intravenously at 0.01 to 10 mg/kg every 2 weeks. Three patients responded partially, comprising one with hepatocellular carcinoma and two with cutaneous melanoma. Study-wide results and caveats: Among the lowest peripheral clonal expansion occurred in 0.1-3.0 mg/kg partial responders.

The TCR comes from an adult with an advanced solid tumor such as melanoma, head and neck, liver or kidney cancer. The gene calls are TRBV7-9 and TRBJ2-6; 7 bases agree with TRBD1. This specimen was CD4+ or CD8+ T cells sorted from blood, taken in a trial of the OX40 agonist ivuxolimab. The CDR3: CASSSTGLAANVLTF. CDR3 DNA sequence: TGTGCCAGCAGCTCGACAGGGCTGGCGGCCAACGTCCTGACTTTC.